The 25 T cell receptor beta chains below all came from one sample that was sequenced in a study of molecular identifiers for immune sequencing clone quantification. TCRdb re-called the PCR reads through MiXCR, storing one row per CDR3 protein. The sample consists of a few hundred thousand distinct CDR3 sequences, roughly a quarter of them appearing once. Material for sequencing was naive CD8+ T cells from blood, with Jurkat cell RNA spiked in. The subset was: FACS-sorted CD8+CD4-CCR7+CD45RA+ naive T cells. All receptors come from a human donor in good health. Some libraries in this study had Jurkat cell RNA spiked in.

About this clonotype: The final CDR3 position lacks the conserved phenylalanine or tryptophan, pointing to a likely read error. The V and J genes are TRBV11-2 and TRBJ2-1; 7 positions agree with TRBD2. Germline V lookup: CDR1 SGHAT, CDR2 FQNNGV. The V gene end was trimmed by 4 bases and the J gene end by 6 bases; junction bases not matched to a gene: 9. CDR3 length: 15 amino acids. This chain's CDR3 is CASSSLRGEGNEQFY. The CDR3 nucleotides are TGTGCCAGCAGCTCCCTCCGTGGGGAGGGCAATGAGCAGTTCTAC.

As for this clonotype: This could be a read error, since a much larger clone is one nucleotide away. This chain joins TRBV30 and TRBJ2-5; D is ambiguous. The CDR3 extends over 15 amino acids. Germline values: CDR1 GTSNPN, CDR2 SVGIG (reference sequence). In nucleotides, the CDR3 is TGTGCCCGGAGTGTGTTCTCCGGAACCCAAGAGACCCAGTACTTC. Its translation: CARSVFSGTQETQYF.

Here the CDR3 reads CASSSDGRATYEQYF. The DNA for the CDR3 is TGTGCCAGCAGCTCTGACGGACGGGCCACCTACGAGCAGTACTTC. The V call is TRBV7-9, the J call TRBJ2-7, with D unclear. The germline V and J ends were trimmed by 4 bases and 2 bases, with 15 bases remaining between them. Germline V lookup: CDR1 SEHNR, CDR2 FQNEAQ (reference sequence). The CDR3 loop spans 15 amino acids.

The table lists this clonotype with many counts. The CDR3 nucleotides are TGTGCCAGCAGTCCTAGGACACGAGAGACCCAGTACTTC. It yields the protein CASSPRTRETQYF. This chain joins TRBV27 and TRBJ2-5; maybe TRBD1 (5 bases). CDR1 and CDR2 from the germline V gene are MNHEY and SMNVEV (reference sequence). The CDR3 consists of 13 residues. Trimming left V 5 bases short and J 4 bases short, with 11 bases between.

This clonotype was seen repeatedly, ten times or more. The chain is built from TRBV11-2 and TRBJ2-3; perhaps TRBD2 as D (6 bases). The germline V gene encodes CDR1 SGHAT and CDR2 FQNNGV. The V and J ends lost 2 bases and 5 bases respectively, with 14 bases between them. The CDR3 runs 15 residues. CDR3 protein: CASSLWSGGIDTQYF. In DNA, the CDR3 is TGTGCCAGCAGCTTATGGTCTGGGGGGATAGATACGCAGTATTTT.

This clonotype was counted ten times or more. This rearrangement joins TRBV6-5 to TRBJ1-1, with D unclear. CDR1 MNHEY and CDR2 SVGAGI come from the germline V gene. Trimming stripped 0 bases from V and 6 bases from J, with 14 bases between. The CDR3 contains 15 residues. The CDR3 protein is CASSYSWQQIAEAFF. The CDR3 region has the DNA TGTGCCAGCAGTTACTCGTGGCAGCAAATCGCTGAAGCTTTCTTT.

Many counts were recorded for this clonotype. The genes are TRBV7-9 and TRBJ1-2, with D uncertain. The CDR3 is 17 residues long. Germline CDR1 is SEHNR and CDR2 is FQNEAQ (reference sequence). The V end lost 7 bases, the J end lost 1 base, and 22 bases lay between the germline ends. CDR3 sequence reads: CASTHILRIEINYGYTF. The CDR3 DNA reads as TGTGCCAGCACCCATATCCTGAGGATTGAGATTAACTATGGCTACACCTTC.

The chain joins TRBV7-6 to TRBJ2-5; 8 bases line up with TRBD1. There are 13 residues in the CDR3. Germline trimming cut 5 bases from V and 7 bases from J; bases unmatched to any gene: 6. Germline loops: CDR1 SGHVS, CDR2 FNYEAQ. CDR3 protein: CASSGGQVVTQYF. The CDR3 bases are TGTGCCAGCAGCGGGGGACAGGTGGTGACCCAGTACTTC.

This clonotype was counted between two and nine times. V and J are TRBV12-3 or TRBV12-4 and TRBJ2-2; 9 bases fit TRBD1. CDR3 size: 13 residues. The ends lost 5 bases at V and 6 bases at J; junction bases unmatched: 1. The DNA of the CDR3 is TGTGCCAGCAGTGACAGGGGGTCCGGGGAGCTGTTTTTT. It translates to CASSDRGSGELFF.

This clonotype was found many times. The chain uses TRBV6-5 and TRBJ2-1; possibly TRBD1 for D (6 bases). V lost 5 bases and J lost 8, with 19 bases in between. This CDR3 has 15 amino acids. CDR1 and CDR2 (germline): MNHEY, SVGAGI. The CDR3, as DNA: TGTGCCAGCAGTCCATCGGTAAGGGGGAGAGATGAGCAGTTCTTC. Translating gives CASSPSVRGRDEQFF.

This clonotype was recorded many times. The gene calls are TRBV5-1 and TRBJ2-7, with 9 bases that match TRBD1. V gave up 4 bases and J gave up 4 bases; unmatched junction bases: 12. The V gene's germline CDR1 is SGHRS and CDR2 YFSETQ. This CDR3 spans 16 amino acids. This CDR3 is CASSPIRDRDRYEQYF. CDR3 coding DNA: TGCGCCAGCAGCCCTATCCGGGACAGGGATCGTTACGAGCAGTACTTC.

In its sample, this clonotype was seen many times. This sequence joins TRBV7-8 and TRBJ2-1, with D possibly being TRBD1 or TRBD2 (5 bases each). CDR3 length: 15 amino acids. The germline CDR1 and CDR2 sequences are SGHVS and FQNEAQ. V was pared by 5 bases and J by 7 bases, with 18 bases between. As DNA, the CDR3 is TGTGCCAGCAGCAACTACGGGGACCCAACGAATGAGCAGTTCTTC. Protein sequence: CASSNYGDPTNEQFF.

Turning to this clonotype: A read error may account for a junction end that differs from germline. The chain is built from TRBV9 and TRBJ2-2; the match to TRBD1 covers 9 bases. Looked up from germline, CDR1 is SGDLS and CDR2 is YYNGEE. CDR3 size: 18 residues. CDR3 amino acids: CASSVSGTGISNTGEPFF. The CDR3 region has the DNA TGTGCCAGCAGCGTATCCGGGACAGGGATCTCAAACACCGGGGAGCCGTTTTTT.

The sample holds many counts of this clonotype. This chain joins TRBV7-9 and TRBJ2-7, with TRBD1 identical over 10 bases. From germline, CDR1 is SEHNR and CDR2 FQNEAQ (reference sequence). The CDR3 has 14 residues. Trimming cost V 6 bases and J 2 bases; bases outside gene matches: 4. CDR3 bases: TGTGCCAGCAGTATGGGGACAGGGGCCTACGAGCAGTACTTC. Its translation is CASSMGTGAYEQYF.

The table lists this clonotype with many counts. The CDR3 sequence: CASSQDRGSSRYF. Written as DNA, the CDR3 is TGCGCCAGCAGCCAAGACCGGGGTAGTTCGAGGTATTTT. This chain uses TRBV4-3 with TRBJ2-3; D is perhaps TRBD2 (5 bases). V was shortened by 0 bases and J by 14 bases, with 15 bases between the two germline ends. The CDR3 loop spans 13 amino acids. Per germline, CDR1 LGHNA and CDR2 YSLEER.

At least ten counts were recorded for this clonotype. The V gene is TRBV12-3 or TRBV12-4, the J gene TRBJ1-1; tentatively, D is TRBD1 (5 bases). The CDR3 loop spans 13 amino acids. Trimming removed 0 bases at V and 3 bases at J, with 5 bases between. CDR3 region: CASSLAGDTEAFF. As DNA, the CDR3 is TGTGCCAGCAGTTTAGCAGGGGACACTGAAGCTTTCTTT.

A remark on this clonotype: A much larger clone is a single base away; this may be a read error. The chain couples TRBV12-3 or TRBV12-4 to TRBJ1-1; TRBD1 might be the D (6 bases). The CDR3 runs 14 residues. V shed 8 bases and J shed 5 bases, with 18 bases lying between them. This chain's CDR3 is CASGKQGGLTEAFF. The CDR3 region has the DNA TGTGCCAGCGGAAAACAAGGGGGGTTGACTGAAGCTTTCTTT.

The V gene is TRBV11-2, the J gene TRBJ2-5; 9 nucleotides agree with TRBD1. The germline V gene encodes CDR1 SGHAT and CDR2 FQNNGV. The CDR3 is 15 amino acids. The V and J ends lost 6 bases and 0 bases, in that order; junction bases with no gene match: 5. CDR3 coding DNA: TGTGCCAGCAGATCCAGGACAGGGGACCAAGAGACCCAGTACTTC. As protein: CASRSRTGDQETQYF.

The rearrangement uses TRBV6-4 and TRBJ1-4; D is perhaps TRBD1 (5 bases). V was cut by 5 bases and J by 4 bases, with 14 bases left in between. The CDR3 is made up of 15 amino acids. Germline V lookup: CDR1 MRHNA, CDR2 SNTAGT. CDR3 residues: CASSPTGTGNEKLFF. Here the CDR3 DNA reads TGTGCCAGCAGTCCTACCGGGACCGGTAATGAAAAACTGTTTTTT.

As concerns this clonotype: Since no conserved phenylalanine or tryptophan closes the CDR3, a read error is the likely cause. The rearrangement joins TRBV2 to TRBJ1-5; D remains ambiguous. Germline CDR1 reads SNHLY; CDR2 reads FYNNEI. The germline V and J ends were trimmed by 4 bases and 0 bases, with 7 bases remaining between them. CDR3 length: 14 residues. CDR3 sequence: CASSVGYSNQPQHL. CDR3 sequence (DNA): TGTGCCAGCAGTGTGGGGTATAGCAATCAGCCCCAGCATCTT.

This clonotype turned up a few times. V is TRBV7-6 and J is TRBJ2-3; TRBD2 is a possible D gene (5 bases). Germline CDR1 SGHVS, CDR2 FNYEAQ. This CDR3 is 14 amino acids long. The V end was cut by 2 bases, the J end by 11 bases, with 17 bases between. The DNA for the CDR3 is TGTGCCAGCAGCTTACGGGATCCCTGGGTTGAGCAGTATTTT. Protein: CASSLRDPWVEQYF.

The CDR3 DNA reads TGTGCCAGCAGAAAAGGAAAAGGCAGGGGGCTACATGGCTACACCTTC. This gives the protein CASRKGKGRGLHGYTF. The V call is TRBV21-1, the J call TRBJ1-2; the table's TRBD1 call for D was not verified on the DNA. TRBV21-1 is flagged as a pseudogene. The CDR3 has 16 amino acids.

The sample holds many counts of this clonotype. The rearrangement links TRBV29-1 to TRBJ1-1, with 7 bases aligning to TRBD1. Germline assignment: CDR1 SQVTM and CDR2 ANQGSEA. After removal of 6 bases from V and 4 bases from J, the junction contained 8 bases not matched to a gene. The CDR3 consists of 13 residues. DNA for the CDR3: TGCAGCGTAAGGACAGGCCTGAGCACTGAAGCTTTCTTT. Translating gives CSVRTGLSTEAFF.

This clonotype has a count of ten or more. This sequence joins TRBV7-9 and TRBJ1-2; possibly TRBD1 for D (5 bases). Trimming left V 11 bases short and J 10 bases short, with 23 bases between. The CDR3 contains 13 residues. Germline loops: CDR1 SEHNR, CDR2 FQNEAQ (reference sequence). The CDR3 is CAANGDDSTVYTF. CDR3 in DNA: TGTGCCGCAAACGGAGATGACAGTACTGTCTACACCTTC.

In this sample, this clonotype turned up once. The chain combines TRBV12-3 or TRBV12-4 with TRBJ1-5, with D possibly matching TRBD1 (5 bases). The CDR3 spans 13 residues. Trimming left V 7 bases short and J 5 bases short, with 12 bases between. This CDR3 is CASNQDRYQPQHF. The CDR3 DNA reads TGTGCCAGCAACCAAGACAGATATCAGCCCCAGCATTTT.